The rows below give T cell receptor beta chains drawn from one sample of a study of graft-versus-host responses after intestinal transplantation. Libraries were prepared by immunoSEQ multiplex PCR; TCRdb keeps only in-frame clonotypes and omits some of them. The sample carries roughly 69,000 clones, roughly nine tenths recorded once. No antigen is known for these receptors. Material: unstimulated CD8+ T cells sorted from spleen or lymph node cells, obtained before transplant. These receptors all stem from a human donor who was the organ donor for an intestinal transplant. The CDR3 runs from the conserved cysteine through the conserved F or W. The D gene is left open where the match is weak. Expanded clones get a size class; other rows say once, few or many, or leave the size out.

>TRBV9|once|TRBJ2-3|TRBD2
TGTGCCAGCAGCGTAGACGGGACTAGCGGGCCCACAGATACGCAGTATTTT
CASSVDGTSGPTDTQYF
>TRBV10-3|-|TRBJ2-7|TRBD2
TGTGCCATCAGTCTTCCGGGACTAGCGGGAGCGAACTACTACGAGCAGTACTTC
CAISLPGLAGANYYEQYF
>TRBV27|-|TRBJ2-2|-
TGTGCCAGCAGTCTCGGGTACACCGGGGAGCTGTTTTTT
CASSLGYTGELFF
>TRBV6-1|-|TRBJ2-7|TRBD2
TGTGCCAGCAGCCAAACCGGGACTAGCTCCTACGAGCAGTACTTC
CASSQTGTSSYEQYF
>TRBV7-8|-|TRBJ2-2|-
TGTGCCAGCAGCCCAGGGGCAGGGAATGTCGGGGAGCTGTTTTTT
CASSPGAGNVGELFF
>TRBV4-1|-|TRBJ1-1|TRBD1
TGCGCCAGCAGCCATGGTCCGACAGGGGTCACTGAAGCTTTCTTT
CASSHGPTGVTEAFF
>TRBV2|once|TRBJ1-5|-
TGTGCCAGCAGCCCTGGGCCCGAAAATCAGCCCCAGCATTTT
CASSPGPENQPQHF
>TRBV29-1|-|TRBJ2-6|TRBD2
TGCAGCGTTGTTTACTCGGGAGGAGCTGGGGCCAACGTCCTGACTTTC
CSVVYSGGAGANVLTF
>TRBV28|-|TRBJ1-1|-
TGTGCCAGCAGTCTCCCGGGGTTCAACACTGAAGCTTTCTTT
CASSLPGFNTEAFF
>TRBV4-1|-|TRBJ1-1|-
TGCGCCAGCAGCCAAGAAATCGGGGGGGGCACTGAAGCTTTCTTT
CASSQEIGGGTEAFF
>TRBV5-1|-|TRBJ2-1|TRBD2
TGCGCCAGCAGCTTTACGGGAGGGGTATACAATGAGCAGTTCTTC
CASSFTGGVYNEQFF
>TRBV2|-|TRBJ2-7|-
TGTGCCAGCAGGGATGTAAGCGGGTACTCCTACGAGCAGTACTTC
CASRDVSGYSYEQYF
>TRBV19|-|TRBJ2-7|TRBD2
TGTGCCAGTAGGGCGGCTAGCGGGAGCGAGCAGTACTTC
CASRAASGSEQYF
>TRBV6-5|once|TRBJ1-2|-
TGTGCCAGCAGATCCTCGGGACACTGGATTCGTGGCTACACCTTC
CASRSSGHWIRGYTF
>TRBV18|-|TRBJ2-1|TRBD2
TGTGCCAGCTCACCAGCGAGGACTAGCTCCTACAATGAGCAGTTCTTC
CASSPARTSSYNEQFF
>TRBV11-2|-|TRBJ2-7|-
TGTGCCAGCAGCACCTCGGACGGGGTTTCCTACGAGCAGTACTTC
CASSTSDGVSYEQYF
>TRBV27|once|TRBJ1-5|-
TGTGCCAGCAGGGGCGCAGGGTTCGGGTGGAATCAGCCCCAGCATTTT
CASRGAGFGWNQPQHF
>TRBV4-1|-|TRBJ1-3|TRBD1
TGCGCCAGCAGCCTCGAGGGACAGCGCTCTGGAAACACCATATATTTT
CASSLEGQRSGNTIYF
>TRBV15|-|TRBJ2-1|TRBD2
TGTGCCACCAGCACCACGTTAACTAGCGGGAGCAATGAGCAGTTCTTC
CATSTTLTSGSNEQFF
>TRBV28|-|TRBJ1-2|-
TGTGCCAGCAGTTTTCAACTGACACATACACCCCCTAACTATGGCTACACCTTC
CASSFQLTHTPPNYGYTF
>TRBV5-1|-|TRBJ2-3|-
TGCGCCAGCAGCTCCTACTATACGCAGTATTTT
CASSSYYTQYF
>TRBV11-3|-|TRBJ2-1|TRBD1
TGTGCCAGCAGCGCCCGGACAGGGGACAATGAGCAGTTCTTC
CASSARTGDNEQFF
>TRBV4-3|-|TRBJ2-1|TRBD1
TGCGCCAGCAGCCAGCAGGGGGCGCGGGGCCAAAATGAGCAGTTCTTC
CASSQQGARGQNEQFF
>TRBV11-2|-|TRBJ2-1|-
TGTGCCAGCAGCTTAGGGAGAGCGGTCGCTTACAATGAGCAGTTCTTC
CASSLGRAVAYNEQFF
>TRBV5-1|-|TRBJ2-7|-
TGCGCCAGCAGCTTGTTACTGTGGGGGGCCTACGAGCAGTACTTC
CASSLLLWGAYEQYF
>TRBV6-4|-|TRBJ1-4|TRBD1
TGTGCCAGCAGTGACCCGGACAGGGGCGGAGAGGAAAAACTGTTTTTT
CASSDPDRGGEEKLFF